The clone carrying this T cell receptor beta chain was detected only a few times. The sample belongs to a study of beta chain features in type 1 diabetes. The entirety of the isolated RNA underwent reverse transcription, so expressed TCRB transcripts were sequenced. TCRdb's copy holds only in-frame clones and misses some; the assay was immunoSEQ multiplex PCR. Among some 240,000 clones listed, roughly a tenth were seen once. The CDR3 loop spans 15 amino acids. With 3 bases removed from V and 8 bases from J, the gap between germline ends came to 17 bases. Germline assignment: CDR1 SGHVS and CDR2 FQNEAQ.

This TCR came from a man younger than 35 in good health. The sample taken for sequencing was central memory CD4+ T cells from blood. V and J are TRBV7-8 and TRBJ1-5; D is undetermined. As DNA, the CDR3 is TGTGCCAGCAGCTTGACGGACGGACGGCTCGAGCCCCAGCATTTT. Encoded protein: CASSLTDGRLEPQHF. Variable domain in full (rest from reference TRBV7-8 and TRBJ1-5): GAGVSQSPRYKVAKRGQDVALRCDPISGHVSLFWYQQALGQGPEFLTYFQNEAQLDKSGLPSDRFFAERPEGSVSTLKIQRTQQEDSAVYLCASSLTDGRLEPQHFGDGTRLSIL.